This TCR beta chain was found in a study of vaccination and CD4 T cells after COVID-19. Overall study context: Two doses of either BNT162b2 or mRNA-1273 vaccine were given to participants. In culture, cells were exposed to overlapping spike peptides from SARS-CoV-2, HCoV-NL63, HCoV-OC43 and HCoV-229E. Either a CEFX pool, an HIV-1 Nef pool, or no peptide was added to control cultures.

Treatment meaning: approximately 10-day PBMC culture with coronavirus spike peptide pools or control peptides (ViraFEST assay). Days 3 and 7 saw half the medium replaced with fresh IL-2 medium. The Oncomine TCR Beta short-read assay generated sequence data from the DNA of cultured CD4+ T cells. TCRdb re-analysed the PCR reads in MiXCR, keeping a single row per CDR3 protein. Of around 18,000 distinct CDR3 sequences in the sample, less than 50% were seen once. Sample share makes this clonotype medium-sized. The antigen is unknown. Germline loops: CDR1 MRHNA, CDR2 SNTAGT. The CDR3 totals 16 residues. J gave up 6 bases and V 2 bases, and 9 bases lay outside the gene matches.

The V gene is TRBV6-4, the J gene TRBJ2-2; 7 bases fit TRBD2. Sequenced: CD4+ T cells from blood, cultured in vitro. The receptor comes from a human donor who had recovered from COVID-19. CDR3: CASSDTPSGDPGELFF. Here the CDR3 DNA reads TGTGCCAGCAGTGACACCCCAAGCGGGGACCCCGGGGAGCTGTTTTTT.